These T cell receptor beta chains were read from a single sample in a study of T cell clones after liver transplantation. The protocol was immunoSEQ multiplex PCR, while the TCRdb copy is restricted to in-frame clones and leaves out a portion. The sample consists of some 110,000 clones, around 86% of them appearing once. The sample in question was CD4+ T cells from blood, obtained before liver transplant. All receptors derive from a human donor who received a liver transplant. The CDR3 runs from the conserved cysteine through the conserved F or W. The D gene is left open where the match is weak. Size tells how often a clone was seen (once, few, many) or the class of an expanded clone, and some rows leave it out.

size	D	V	J	DNA	CDR3
.	TRBD2	TRBV2	TRBJ2-1	TGTGCCAGCAGTGAGGTAGCGGGGAATAATGAGCAGTTCTTC	CASSEVAGNNEQFF
.	TRBD1	TRBV14	TRBJ1-4	TGTGCCAGCGGGGGACAGTTTAATGAAAAACTGTTTTTT	CASGGQFNEKLFF
.	TRBD1	TRBV7-8	TRBJ2-2	TGTGCCACGCCCCGACAGGGCGCGAACACCGGGGAGCTGTTTTTT	CATPRQGANTGELFF
few	TRBD1	TRBV5-1	TRBJ2-1	TGCGCCAGCAGCTTACCAACAGGGGGGCCCTACAATGAGCAGTTCTTC	CASSLPTGGPYNEQFF
.	TRBD1	TRBV7-9	TRBJ1-6	TGTGCCAGCAATACAGGGGGGTCCTATAATTCACCCCTCCACTTT	CASNTGGSYNSPLHF
.	.	TRBV5-1	TRBJ2-7	TGCGCCAGCAGCGCCCTGGCGGGGTCCGAGCAGTACTTC	CASSALAGSEQYF
once	.	TRBV6-5	TRBJ1-1	TGTGCCAGCAGTCACCTCAGGGGCACTGAAGCTTTCTTT	CASSHLRGTEAFF
.	.	TRBV7-8	TRBJ2-7	TGTGCCAGCAGCTTAGTCAGGGCGAGCTCCTACGAGCAGTACTTC	CASSLVRASSYEQYF
.	TRBD1	TRBV6-6	TRBJ2-3	TGTGCCAGCAGTTACGACAGGGGGCGCACAGATACGCAGTATTTT	CASSYDRGRTDTQYF
.	.	TRBV10-3	TRBJ2-3	TGTGCCATCAGTGAGTCAGGAGGGAGTTGGGATACGCAGTATTTT	CAISESGGSWDTQYF
.	.	TRBV5-1	TRBJ1-2	TGCGCCAGCAGCCCTACAGAGTTCTATGGCTACACCTTC	CASSPTEFYGYTF
.	.	TRBV5-4	TRBJ1-2	TGTGCCAGCAGCTTGGTCGGGACGGGGACCTATGGCTACACCTTC	CASSLVGTGTYGYTF
.	.	TRBV7-2	TRBJ1-1	TGTGCCAGCAGCCCTGGGGGCGGGAATATTTACACTGAAGCTTTCTTT	CASSPGGGNIYTEAFF
.	.	TRBV4-1	TRBJ2-6	TGCGCCAGCAGCCAAGGAGGCGGGCGGATCTCGGCTGGGGCCAACGTCCTGACTTTC	CASSQGGGRISAGANVLTF
.	.	TRBV6-5	TRBJ1-1	TGTGCCAGCAGTTACCCGGGCGCAGGGGCGGGCACTGAAGCTTTCTTT	CASSYPGAGAGTEAFF
.	.	TRBV7-8	TRBJ2-3	TGTGCCAGCAGCCCCGAGACTAGCACAGATACGCAGTATTTT	CASSPETSTDTQYF
.	TRBD1	TRBV6-1	TRBJ2-7	TGTGCCAGCAGGGGACAGGGTCTCAACGAGCAGTACTTC	CASRGQGLNEQYF
.	.	TRBV25-1	TRBJ2-5	TGTGCCAGCAGTGAATGGGGACAATTGGAAGAGACCCAGTACTTC	CASSEWGQLEETQYF
few	.	TRBV7-8	TRBJ2-2	TGTGCCAGCAGCAGGGGCTCGCGAAGGGCCGGGGAGCTGTTTTTT	CASSRGSRRAGELFF
.	.	TRBV5-8	TRBJ2-6	TGTGCCAGCAGGAGCTCTGGGGCCAACGTCCTGACTTTC	CASRSSGANVLTF
.	TRBD1	TRBV5-6	TRBJ1-3	TGTGCCAGCAGCTTGGAGACAGGGCTCCTTTCTGGAAACACCATATATTTT	CASSLETGLLSGNTIYF
.	.	TRBV27	TRBJ2-4	TGTGCCAGCAGTTTCGCGGCTTTAGCCAAAAACATTCAGTACTTC	CASSFAALAKNIQYF
.	.	TRBV28	TRBJ2-7	TGTGCCAGCAGCCCCACAGGGAGCTCCTACGAGCAGTACTTC	CASSPTGSSYEQYF
.	TRBD2	TRBV9	TRBJ2-2	TGTGCCAGCAGCCCAGGACTAGCGGGCGCCGGGGAGCTGTTTTTT	CASSPGLAGAGELFF
.	.	TRBV7-2	TRBJ2-7	TGTGCCAGCAGCTTAGGATGGGACTCAAGCAACGAGCAGTACTTC	CASSLGWDSSNEQYF
.	TRBD2	TRBV4-1	TRBJ2-7	TGCGCCAGCAGCCAAGAGGTCGGCCTAGCGGTCTACGAGCAGTACTTC	CASSQEVGLAVYEQYF
.	.	TRBV6-5	TRBJ1-1	TGTGCCAGCAAAAACGGGGGGACACTGAACACTGAAGCTTTCTTT	CASKNGGTLNTEAFF
.	.	TRBV9	TRBJ2-1	TGTGCCAGCAGCGTAGGGCAGGCGGGTTACAATGAGCAGTTCTTC	CASSVGQAGYNEQFF
.	.	TRBV14	TRBJ2-2	TGTGCCAGCAGCCACAGGGGAACCGGGGAGCTGTTTTTT	CASSHRGTGELFF
.	.	TRBV5-4	TRBJ2-3	TGTGCCAGCAGCTTGGAAACCACCCTTAGCACAGATACGCAGTATTTT	CASSLETTLSTDTQYF
.	.	TRBV29-1	TRBJ1-2	TGCAGCGTCTGGTTCGGGGATGGCTACACCTTC	CSVWFGDGYTF
.	TRBD2	TRBV7-2	TRBJ2-1	TGTGCCAGCAGCTTAGTGCGGGGGTACAACAATGAGCAGTTCTTC	CASSLVRGYNNEQFF
.	.	TRBV19	TRBJ1-2	TGTGCCAGTGCCCGCGCGGATGGCTACACCTTC	CASARADGYTF
.	TRBD1	TRBV27	TRBJ2-4	TGTGCCAGCACCACTTCGGACAGGGGAAACATTCAGTACTTC	CASTTSDRGNIQYF
.	.	TRBV28	TRBJ1-1	TGTGCCAGCAGTTTAACCCAAGTTAGGACTGAAGCTTTCTTT	CASSLTQVRTEAFF
.	.	TRBV7-2	TRBJ2-3	TGTGCCAGCAGCTTAGACGGTAGGGGAAGGGACACGCAGTATTTT	CASSLDGRGRDTQYF
.	TRBD2	TRBV6-1	TRBJ2-7	TGTGCCAGCAGTGAAGGGGGGGGACGCTCCTACGAGCAGTACTTC	CASSEGGGRSYEQYF
.	.	TRBV11-2	TRBJ1-1	TGTGCCAGCAGCTTGGGGTTTTGGACTGAAGCTTTCTTT	CASSLGFWTEAFF
.	TRBD2	TRBV2	TRBJ2-3	TGTGCCAGTGGACTAGCGGGTACAGATACGCAGTATTTT	CASGLAGTDTQYF
.	TRBD2	TRBV7-8	TRBJ2-1	TGTGCCAGCAGCTCCTTAGCGGGGGGGCTCAACAATGAGCAGTTCTTC	CASSSLAGGLNNEQFF
.	TRBD2	TRBV5-1	TRBJ2-5	TGCGCCAGCAGCTTGTCTCCTAGCGGGGGGGGCGCAGTCGCCCAGTACTTC	CASSLSPSGGGAVAQYF
.	TRBD1	TRBV18	TRBJ1-5	TGTGCCAGCTCACCTGGGACAGGGACTATCGATCAGCCCCAGCATTTT	CASSPGTGTIDQPQHF
.	TRBD2	TRBV7-6	TRBJ2-1	TGTGCCAGCAGCTTGTGGGGAAGCGGGATAAACAATGAGCAGTTCTTC	CASSLWGSGINNEQFF
.	.	TRBV5-1	TRBJ2-3	TGCGCCAGCAGCTTAGCGACCTTTAGAGATACGCAGTATTTT	CASSLATFRDTQYF
.	.	TRBV5-6	TRBJ1-1	TGTGCCAGCAGCTTAAAAACAGGAAATTTACGAGCTTTCTTT	CASSLKTGNLRAFF
.	.	TRBV9	TRBJ1-2	TGTGCCAGCAGCGTAGATGGTAGAGGTGGCTACACCTTC	CASSVDGRGGYTF
.	.	TRBV5-4	TRBJ2-3	TGTGCCAGCAGCTTCCCTTTGGGCAGGGGAGGAGCAGATACGCAGTATTTT	CASSFPLGRGGADTQYF
.	.	TRBV6-1	TRBJ1-1	TGTGCCAGCAGAGAAGCGACAGGGAACACTGAAGCTTTCTTT	CASREATGNTEAFF
.	.	TRBV5-1	TRBJ1-2	TGCGCCAGCAGCTTGAGGCCCTCGGAGGAGTATGGCTACACCTTC	CASSLRPSEEYGYTF
.	TRBD1	TRBV7-9	TRBJ1-5	TGTGCCAGCAGTTGGGGGACAGGGAGCAATCAGCCCCAGCATTTT	CASSWGTGSNQPQHF
.	.	TRBV19	TRBJ1-4	TGTGCCAGTAGTAACGGGGATGCTAATGAAAAACTGTTTTTT	CASSNGDANEKLFF
.	TRBD1	TRBV4-1	TRBJ1-4	TGCGCCAGCAGCCGCCCGGGACAGAGTAATGAAAAACTGTTTTTT	CASSRPGQSNEKLFF
.	TRBD1	TRBV19	TRBJ1-1	TGTGCCAGTAGTCTCCGGGACAGGGTTGAAGCTTTCTTT	CASSLRDRVEAFF
.	.	TRBV6-1	TRBJ2-7	TGTGCCAGCCTAAAAAGCGGACAGCTCTACGAGCAGTACTTC	CASLKSGQLYEQYF
.	.	TRBV14	TRBJ1-2	TGTGCCAGCAGCCAAGAAAAGGTCCGGGATAGCTATGGCTACACCTTC	CASSQEKVRDSYGYTF